The clone carrying this TCR beta chain was counted only a few times. The antigen remains unidentified. Trimming took off 2 bases at V and 1 base at J, with 8 bases between the two ends. This CDR3 contains 14 residues. Germline V CDR1 and CDR2: SGHTA, FQGNSA. The data derive from a study of T-cell memory formation after mild COVID-19. Study-level background: TCR clusters were mostly donor specific.

Constant-segment primers were used for 5'RACE, and the resulting TCR alpha and TCR beta cDNA libraries carried sample barcodes and UMIs. TCRdb processed the 5' RACE reads anew with MiXCR; each CDR3 protein has one entry. This table holds 260,000 or so distinct CDR3 sequences, about a sixth found once. Study results and caveats: The study found balanced CD4/CD8 in clones contracting day 15 to 85 and a CD4+ lean in later expanders. Pre-infection memory carried some responding clones, suggesting that cross-reactive memory joined.

V and J are TRBV7-2 and TRBJ1-1; D is uncertain. The origin of this receptor is a man aged 18 to 29 who had mild COVID-19 (a few samples of this study predate the infection). Cell type and time point are not known. The sequencing input was PBMCs or a T cell subset sorted from them (not recorded which). CDR3 nucleotide sequence: TGTGCCAGCAGCTTATGGGGTTCGAACACTGAAGCTTTCTTT. Translating it yields CASSLWGSNTEAFF.